This T cell receptor (beta chain) derives from a study of T cells after yellow fever vaccination. Notes on the study in general: Few clonotypes appeared in both CD4 and CD8 compartments.

CDR1 and CDR2 from the germline V gene are DFQATT and SNEGSKA (reference sequence). Unmatched junction bases numbered 8, after V lost 4 bases and J lost 9 bases. This CDR3 has 13 amino acids. About this clonotype itself: Its antigen is currently unknown.

A 5'RACE template-switching step, the method used to make TCR cDNA, added a universal primer site and UMIs. TCRdb re-called the 5' RACE reads with MiXCR, one entry per CDR3 protein. Here the sample spans about 630,000 distinct CDR3 sequences, over 9% being singletons. This TCR came from a man aged 25-45 years who received the YFV17D yellow fever vaccine. This chain uses TRBV20-1 with TRBJ2-1, with 8 bases lining up with TRBD2. Sequencing used PBMCs, obtained on the day of the yellow fever booster vaccination. CDR3 sequence reads: CSANGRASGEQFF. In DNA form, the CDR3 reads TGCAGTGCTAACGGGAGGGCTTCGGGTGAGCAGTTCTTC.